The 20 T cell receptor beta chains below all came from one sample that was sequenced in a study of tumor-infiltrating lymphocytes in oesophageal squamous cell carcinoma. TCRdb re-analysed the PCR reads in MiXCR, keeping a single row per CDR3 protein. Of over 8,000 distinct CDR3 sequences listed, about 64% were seen once; the top ten hold about a quarter. Sequenced material: esophageal tumor tissue. The receptors originated from a female donor with esophageal squamous cell carcinoma.

This clonotype was recorded a few times. The chain recombines TRBV24-1 with TRBJ2-5; TRBD1 aligns across 7 bases. V shed 4 bases, J shed 1 base, and the junction held 5 bases outside the gene matches. The CDR3 is made up of 15 amino acids. CDR1 is KGHDR and CDR2 is SFDVKD in the germline V gene. The CDR3 spells CATSDPGQVQETQYF. The CDR3 nucleotides are TGTGCCACCAGTGACCCCGGACAGGTCCAAGAGACCCAGTACTTC.

This chain uses TRBV28 with TRBJ1-5; the D is unclear. Germline CDR1 and CDR2: MDHEN and SYDVKM. The CDR3 sequence is 12 residues long. V was clipped by 5 bases and J by 5 bases, with 7 bases between them. The CDR3 coding sequence is TGTGCCAGCAGTGATATGGATCAGCCCCAGCATTTT. Amino acids: CASSDMDQPQHF.

The chain joins TRBV7-3 to TRBJ2-7; TRBD1 agrees at 8 bases. The end of the DNA is better explained by TRBJ1-2, so the J call may be wrong. From germline, CDR1 is SGHTA and CDR2 FQGTGA. This CDR3 has 14 amino acids. CDR3 DNA sequence: TGTGCCAGCAGCCCAAACACAGGGGGCTATGGCTACACCTTC. Its translation: CASSPNTGGYGYTF.

The table lists this clonotype with a count of one. A junction end diverges from the germline sequence, so it may reflect a read error. The chain joins TRBV6-8 to TRBJ2-5; 7 bases align to TRBD2. TRBJ2-1 explains the end of the DNA better; the J call may be wrong. This CDR3 region has 18 residues. Per germline, CDR1 MNHGY and CDR2 SAAAGT. Here the CDR3 reads CTSSYPRGVSGEGSEQFF. The CDR3 nucleotides read TGTACCAGCAGTTACCCCAGAGGGGTGAGCGGGGAGGGTTCTGAGCAGTTCTTC.

This clonotype was picked up a small number of times. This chain links TRBV7-8 with TRBJ2-7; 10 bases are a match to TRBD2. The end of the DNA fits TRBJ2-5 better, so the J call may be wrong. The CDR3 contains 16 residues. CDR1 is SGHVS and CDR2 is FQNEAQ in the germline V gene. The CDR3 DNA reads as TGTGCCAGCAGCCTTCGGACTAGCGGAAACCAAGAGACCCAGTACTTC. As protein: CASSLRTSGNQETQYF.

This chain links TRBV7-3 with TRBJ2-3; D gene unclear. With 1 base removed from V and 2 bases from J, the gap between germline ends came to 10 bases. Germline loops: CDR1 SGHTA, CDR2 FQGTGA. The CDR3 is made up of 15 amino acids. CDR3 in amino acids: CASSLMGTPTDTQYF. Written as DNA, the CDR3 is TGTGCCAGCAGCTTAATGGGCACCCCCACAGATACGCAGTATTTT.

This clonotype came up many times. This chain links TRBV2 with TRBJ1-5, with D possibly being TRBD1 (6 bases). Germline values: CDR1 SNHLY, CDR2 FYNNEI. The CDR3 runs 14 residues. The V end was cut by 8 bases, the J end by 4 bases, with 15 bases between. In DNA form, the CDR3 reads TGTGCCAGCCGGTTCGACAGGCATAATCAGCCCCAGCATTTT. Translating it yields CASRFDRHNQPQHF.

This CDR3 reads CASSLRAGDGYEQYF. As DNA, the CDR3 is TGTGCCAGCAGCCTCAGAGCGGGAGACGGCTACGAGCAGTACTTC. V usage is TRBV7-2 and J usage is TRBJ2-1; 8 bases fit TRBD2. The DNA end lines up better with TRBJ2-7; the J call may be wrong. The germline V gene encodes CDR1 SGHTA and CDR2 FQGNSA. The CDR3 runs 15 residues.

By sample share, this clonotype is medium-sized (0.01 to 0.1%). The V call is TRBV6-6, the J call TRBJ2-7; 8 positions match TRBD1. J was trimmed by 6 bases and V by 2 bases; bases with no gene match: 3. Germline lookup yields CDR1 MNHNY and CDR2 SVGAGI (reference sequence). There are 13 residues in the CDR3. Here the CDR3 reads CASSYDRGREQYF. The CDR3 nucleotides read TGTGCCAGCAGTTACGACAGGGGTCGCGAGCAGTACTTC.

The CDR3, as DNA: TGTGCCAGCAACGAATGGGGGGGGGCGCGCCACACCGGGGAGCTGTTTTTT. It codes for CASNEWGGARHTGELFF. The V call is TRBV7-2, the J call TRBJ1-4, with D possibly matching TRBD2 (7 bases). The J call may be wrong; the DNA end is better matched by TRBJ2-2. The CDR3 has 17 residues. Germline V gene sequence: CDR1 SGHTA, CDR2 FQGNSA.

The table lists this clonotype with a few counts. The J gene is TRBJ2-7, the V gene TRBV7-6, with D possibly being TRBD2 (6 bases). Trimming removed 1 base at V and 2 bases at J, with 18 bases between. The CDR3 is 17 residues long. Per the germline V gene, CDR1 is SGHVS and CDR2 is FNYEAQ. The DNA for the CDR3 is TGTGCCAGCAGCTTAGAGACGGAGGGGAGGAACCCCTACGAGCAGTACTTC. It encodes CASSLETEGRNPYEQYF.

The CDR3, as DNA: TGTGCCAGCAGCTTAGGGAGGGGGCGTGGCTACACCTTC. Translation gives CASSLGRGRGYTF. The chain joins TRBV7-3 to TRBJ1-2, with 7 bases that match TRBD1. Unmatched junction bases numbered 4, after V lost 2 bases and J lost 7 bases. The CDR3 loop spans 13 amino acids. The germline V gene encodes CDR1 SGHTA and CDR2 FQGTGA. Supplemented by reference TRBV7-3 and TRBJ1-2, the full variable domain reads GAGVSQTPSNKVTEKGKYVELRCDPISGHTALYWYRQSLGQGPEFLIYFQGTGAADDSGLPNDRFFAVRPEGSVSTLKIQRTERGDSAVYLCASSLGRGRGYTFGSGTRLTVV.

In its sample, this clonotype is medium-sized. This chain links TRBV12-3 or TRBV12-4 with TRBJ2-5; 9 bases fit TRBD1. The CDR3 sequence is 13 residues long. Trimming removed 7 bases from V and 4 bases from J; junction bases left unmatched: 4. As DNA, the CDR3 is TGTGCCAGCACCATGACAGGGGGAGAGACCCAGTACTTC. This encodes CASTMTGGETQYF.

This clonotype was seen only a few times. This rearrangement joins TRBV7-2 to TRBJ2-4; D ambiguous. The DNA end favors TRBJ1-2, so the J call may be wrong. Per germline, CDR1 SGHTA and CDR2 FQGNSA. The CDR3 is made up of 12 amino acids. The CDR3 bases are TGTGCCAGCAGCTTAAGGAACTATGGCTACACCTTC. Translation: CASSLRNYGYTF.

The chain recombines TRBV7-8 with TRBJ2-2; D assignment may be TRBD1 or TRBD2 (5 bases each). V gave up 1 base and J gave up 6 bases, with 6 bases separating them. The germline V gene has CDR1 SGHVS and CDR2 FQNEAQ. There are 13 residues in the CDR3. CDR3 residues: CASSLVGAGELFF. The CDR3 region has the DNA TGTGCCAGCAGCTTAGTGGGGGCCGGGGAGCTGTTTTTT.

The V call is TRBV7-3, the J call TRBJ2-5; tentatively, D is TRBD2 (7 bases). The J call could be wrong; TRBJ2-1 is a better fit for the DNA end. The CDR3 runs to 13 residues. Germline CDR1 is SGHTA and CDR2 is FQGTGA. CDR3 in DNA: TGTGCCAGCAGCTTGAAGGGGGGGTTTGAGCAGTTCTTC. Its protein is CASSLKGGFEQFF.

The chain links TRBV6-8 to TRBJ2-1; TRBD2 matches at 13 bases. V dropped 1 base and J dropped 4; count of bases not matched to a gene: 4. CDR1 MNHGY and CDR2 SAAAGT come from the germline V gene. CDR3 size: 17 residues. In nucleotides, the CDR3 is TGTGCCAGCAGTTACTTAGGGACTAGCGGGATGTACAATGAGCAGTTCTTC. This encodes CASSYLGTSGMYNEQFF.

The chain links TRBV5-1 to TRBJ1-4, with D maybe TRBD1 (6 bases). CDR1 SGHRS and CDR2 YFSETQ come from the germline V gene. CDR3 length equals 18 residues. V shed 0 bases and J shed 4 bases, with 19 bases lying between them. The CDR3 DNA is TGCGCCAGCAGCTTGGTCCCCCCTCAGGGGAAGGGTAATGAAAAACTGTTTTTT. Amino acid sequence: CASSLVPPQGKGNEKLFF.

By proportion, this clonotype is medium-sized (0.01 to 0.1%). The rearrangement links TRBV11-2 to TRBJ2-1, with D possibly being TRBD2 (6 bases). Looked up from germline, CDR1 is SGHAT and CDR2 is FQNNGV. V was trimmed by 5 bases and J by 1 base, leaving 12 bases between them. This CDR3 spans 15 amino acids. CDR3 amino acids: CASSTGTASYNEQFF. The DNA of the CDR3 is TGTGCCAGCAGCACCGGGACTGCTTCCTACAATGAGCAGTTCTTC.

Details on this clonotype: Sequence at one end of the junction differs from germline and may be a read error. The V call is TRBV7-1, the J call TRBJ1-5; no firm D call. TRBV7-1 is an ORF, and what it does is uncertain. CDR3 length: 14 residues. The chain's CDR3 is CASSHPGPNQPQHF. CDR3 DNA: TGTGCTAGCAGCCATCCAGGTCCCAATCAGCCCCAGCATTTT.